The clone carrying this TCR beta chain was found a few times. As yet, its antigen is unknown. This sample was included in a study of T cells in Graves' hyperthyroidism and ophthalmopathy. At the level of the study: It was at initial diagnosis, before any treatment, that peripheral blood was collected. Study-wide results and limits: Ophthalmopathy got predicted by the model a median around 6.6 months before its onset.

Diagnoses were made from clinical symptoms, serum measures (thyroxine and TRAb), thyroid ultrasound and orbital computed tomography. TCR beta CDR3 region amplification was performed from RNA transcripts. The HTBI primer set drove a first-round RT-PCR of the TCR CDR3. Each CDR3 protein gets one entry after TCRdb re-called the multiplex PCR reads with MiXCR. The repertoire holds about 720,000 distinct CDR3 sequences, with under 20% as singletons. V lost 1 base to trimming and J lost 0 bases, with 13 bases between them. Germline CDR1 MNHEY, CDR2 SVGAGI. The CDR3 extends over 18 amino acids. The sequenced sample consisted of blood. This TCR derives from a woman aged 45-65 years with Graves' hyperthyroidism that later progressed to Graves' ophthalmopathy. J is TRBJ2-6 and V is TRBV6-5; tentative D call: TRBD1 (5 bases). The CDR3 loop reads CASSYFRVSSSGANVLTF. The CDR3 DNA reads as TGTGCCAGCAGTTACTTCAGGGTCTCCAGCTCTGGGGCCAACGTCCTGACTTTC.